Listed below are T cell receptor beta chains from one sample, sequenced in a study of blood T cells in healthy people across ages. In TCRdb, the 5' RACE reads were re-called with MiXCR into one record per CDR3 protein. The sample includes over 1.5 million distinct CDR3 sequences, about 50% of them seen just once. The sequenced sample consisted of blood. These receptor sequences come from a woman aged 40 to 50 in good health. Both conserved end residues are trimmed from each CDR3.

J,V,CDR3
TRBJ2-3,TRBV21-1,ASNLGASGGAVADTQY
TRBJ2-5,TRBV24-1,ATSDQTGPQETQY
TRBJ1-2,TRBV27,ASSIKDQWAWGYT
TRBJ1-4,TRBV27,ASSFNQGEKLF
TRBJ2-7,TRBV4-3,ASSQGTGGNSYEQY
TRBJ2-1,TRBV29-1,SVTGGDSCNEQF
TRBJ2-3,TRBV7-3,ASSLTTSGVGTDTQY
TRBJ2-2,TRBV9,ASTAASGNTGELF
TRBJ2-7,TRBV4-3,ASSQASGTGSNEQY
TRBJ2-2,TRBV5-1,ASSLQPGHTNTGELF